Ten or more counts support the clone carrying this TCR beta chain. What it binds is not known. This sample is part of a study of T cells in Graves' hyperthyroidism and ophthalmopathy. Amplified TCR beta CDR3 regions derived from RNA transcripts. Researchers ran a first-round RT-PCR on the TCR CDR3 using the HTBI primer set. TCRdb reprocessed the multiplex PCR reads with MiXCR, giving one entry per CDR3 protein. The sample lists 540,000 or so distinct CDR3 sequences, around 16% occurring once. Findings and caveats of the study: In the analysis, a 13 V-J model separated ophthalmopathy from stable hyperthyroidism.

CDR1 MNHNS and CDR2 SASEGT come from the germline V gene. The CDR3 spans 15 residues. The V gene end was trimmed by 6 bases and the J gene end by 7 bases; junction bases not matched to a gene: 10. This sequence joins TRBV6-1 and TRBJ2-1; 9 bases map to TRBD2. This TCR came from a woman aged 30 to 39 with Graves' hyperthyroidism. Sequenced material: blood. The CDR3 DNA reads as TGTGCCAGCAGAGGCCTGAGGACTAGCGAGAATGAGCAGTTCTTC. Translated: CASRGLRTSENEQFF.